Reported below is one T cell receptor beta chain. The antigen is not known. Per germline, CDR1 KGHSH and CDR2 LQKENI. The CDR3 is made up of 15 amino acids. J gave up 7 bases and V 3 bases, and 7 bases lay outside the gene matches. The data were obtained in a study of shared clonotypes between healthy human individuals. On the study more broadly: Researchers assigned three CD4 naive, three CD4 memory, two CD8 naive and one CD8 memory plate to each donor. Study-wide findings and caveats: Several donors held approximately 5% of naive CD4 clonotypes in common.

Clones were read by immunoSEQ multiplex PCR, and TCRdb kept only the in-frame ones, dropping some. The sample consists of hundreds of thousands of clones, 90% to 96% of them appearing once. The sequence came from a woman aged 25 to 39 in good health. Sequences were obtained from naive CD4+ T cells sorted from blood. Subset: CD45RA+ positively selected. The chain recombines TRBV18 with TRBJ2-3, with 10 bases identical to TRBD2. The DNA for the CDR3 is TGTGCCAGCTCACCGCCTAGCGGGAGTTGGAATACGCAGTATTTT. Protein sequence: CASSPPSGSWNTQYF.